This record covers a single T cell receptor beta chain. No antigen is known for it. This sample is drawn from a study of cytomegalovirus exposure and HLA in healthy donors. The PCR ran on 60 Vbeta and 13 Jbeta primers. TCRdb keeps only in-frame clones here, not all; method: immunoSEQ multiplex PCR. The repertoire has around 110,000 clones, approximately 78% of them found once; the top ten carry 20% to 25%. With 4 bases clipped from V and 9 bases from J, the junction kept 6 bases outside the gene matches. CDR3 size: 13 residues. CDR1 and CDR2 from the germline V gene are KGHSH and LQKENI. General study findings and limits: Cytomegalovirus association was assigned to 150 to 200 TCR beta chains. Sequencing likely generated an artifact that appeared as a cluster of highly shared sequence variants.

The J gene is TRBJ2-1, the V gene TRBV18; 7 nucleotides agree with TRBD1. This receptor was taken from a man under 40 in good health and CMV-seropositive. The material sequenced was PBMCs. CDR3 sequence reads: CASSQSTGIEQFF. The CDR3 DNA follows: TGTGCCAGCTCACAGTCGACAGGGATTGAGCAGTTCTTC.